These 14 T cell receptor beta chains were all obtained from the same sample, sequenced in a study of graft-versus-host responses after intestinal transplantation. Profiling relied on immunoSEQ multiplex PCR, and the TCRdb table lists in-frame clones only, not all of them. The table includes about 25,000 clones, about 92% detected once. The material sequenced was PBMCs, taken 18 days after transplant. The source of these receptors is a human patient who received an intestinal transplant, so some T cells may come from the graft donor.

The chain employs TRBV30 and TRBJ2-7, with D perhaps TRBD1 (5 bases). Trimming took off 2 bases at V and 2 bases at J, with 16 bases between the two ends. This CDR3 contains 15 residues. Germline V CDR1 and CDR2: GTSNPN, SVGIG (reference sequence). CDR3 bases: TGTGCCTGGAGTCTGGGGCCGGTGGGTCCCTACGAGCAGTACTTC. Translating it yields CAWSLGPVGPYEQYF.

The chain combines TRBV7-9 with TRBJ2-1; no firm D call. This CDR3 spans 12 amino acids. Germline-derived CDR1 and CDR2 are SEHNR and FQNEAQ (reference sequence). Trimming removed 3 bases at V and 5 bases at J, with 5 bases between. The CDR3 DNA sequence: TGTGCCAGCAGCTTGAGTCACAATGAGCAGTTCTTC. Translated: CASSLSHNEQFF.

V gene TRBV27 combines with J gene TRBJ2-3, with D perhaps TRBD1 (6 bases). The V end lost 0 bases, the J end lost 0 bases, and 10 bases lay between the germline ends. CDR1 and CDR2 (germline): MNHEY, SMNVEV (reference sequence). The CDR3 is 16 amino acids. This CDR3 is CASSLSTGTSTDTQYF. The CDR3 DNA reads TGTGCCAGCAGTTTATCGACAGGTACTAGCACAGATACGCAGTATTTT.

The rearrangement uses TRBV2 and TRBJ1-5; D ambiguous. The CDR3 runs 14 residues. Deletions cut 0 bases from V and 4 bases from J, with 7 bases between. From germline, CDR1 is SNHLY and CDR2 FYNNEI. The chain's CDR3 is CASSEALGNQPQHF. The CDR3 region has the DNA TGTGCCAGCAGTGAAGCGTTAGGGAATCAGCCCCAGCATTTT.

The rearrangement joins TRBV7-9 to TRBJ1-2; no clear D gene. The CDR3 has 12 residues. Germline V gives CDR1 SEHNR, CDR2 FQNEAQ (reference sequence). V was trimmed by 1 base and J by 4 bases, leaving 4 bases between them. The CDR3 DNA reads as TGTGCCAGCAGCTTAGAGGGCTATGGCTACACCTTC. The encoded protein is CASSLEGYGYTF.

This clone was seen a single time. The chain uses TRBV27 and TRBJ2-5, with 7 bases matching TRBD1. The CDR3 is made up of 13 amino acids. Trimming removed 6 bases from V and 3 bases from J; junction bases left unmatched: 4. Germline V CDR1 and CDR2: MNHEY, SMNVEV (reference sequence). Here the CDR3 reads CASRLTGEETQYF. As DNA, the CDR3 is TGTGCCAGCAGGCTCACAGGGGAAGAGACCCAGTACTTC.

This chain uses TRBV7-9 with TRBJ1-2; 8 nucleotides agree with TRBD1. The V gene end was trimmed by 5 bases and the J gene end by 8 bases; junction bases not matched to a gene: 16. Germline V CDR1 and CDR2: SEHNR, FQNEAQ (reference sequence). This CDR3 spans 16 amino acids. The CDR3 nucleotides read TGTGCCAGCAGCCCCCAGGTGCGGCAGGGGGCGTACGGCTACACCTTC. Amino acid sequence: CASSPQVRQGAYGYTF.

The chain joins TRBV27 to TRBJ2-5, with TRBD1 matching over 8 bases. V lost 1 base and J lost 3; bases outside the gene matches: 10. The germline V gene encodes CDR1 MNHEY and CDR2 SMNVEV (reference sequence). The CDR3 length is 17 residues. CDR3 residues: CASSLYPPGQGKETQYF. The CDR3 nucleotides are TGTGCCAGCAGTTTATACCCTCCCGGACAGGGCAAAGAGACCCAGTACTTC.

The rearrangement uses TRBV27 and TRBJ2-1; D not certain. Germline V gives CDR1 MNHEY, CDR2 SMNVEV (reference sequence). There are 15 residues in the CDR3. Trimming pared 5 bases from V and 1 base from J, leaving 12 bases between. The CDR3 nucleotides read TGTGCCAGCAGTCGTGGCAGTCCATCCTACAATGAGCAGTTCTTC. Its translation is CASSRGSPSYNEQFF.

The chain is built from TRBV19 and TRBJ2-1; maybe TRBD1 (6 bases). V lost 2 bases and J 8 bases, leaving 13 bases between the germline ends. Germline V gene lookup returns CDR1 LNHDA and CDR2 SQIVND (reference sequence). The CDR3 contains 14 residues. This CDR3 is CASSIHIRGDEQFF. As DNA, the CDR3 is TGTGCCAGTAGTATACACATCAGGGGAGATGAGCAGTTCTTC.

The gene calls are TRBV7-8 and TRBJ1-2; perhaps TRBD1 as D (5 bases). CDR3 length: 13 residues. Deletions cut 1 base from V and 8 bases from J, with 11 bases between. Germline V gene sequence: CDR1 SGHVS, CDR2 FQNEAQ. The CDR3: CASSLDGGGGYTF. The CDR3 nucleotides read TGTGCCAGCAGCTTAGATGGGGGTGGGGGCTACACCTTC.

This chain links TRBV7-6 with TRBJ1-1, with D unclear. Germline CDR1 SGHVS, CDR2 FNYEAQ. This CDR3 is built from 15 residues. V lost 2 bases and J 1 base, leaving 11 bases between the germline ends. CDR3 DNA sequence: TGTGCCAGCAGCTTATACGGCCAGCGGAACACTGAAGCTTTCTTT. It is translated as CASSLYGQRNTEAFF.

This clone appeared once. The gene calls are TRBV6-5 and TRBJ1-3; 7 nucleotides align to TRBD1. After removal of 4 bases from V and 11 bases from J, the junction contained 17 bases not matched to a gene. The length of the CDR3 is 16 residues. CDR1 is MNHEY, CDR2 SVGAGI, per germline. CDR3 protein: CASSSNSGGSSFPIYF. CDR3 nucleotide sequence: TGTGCCAGCAGTTCGAATTCAGGGGGTTCTTCTTTTCCCATATATTTT.

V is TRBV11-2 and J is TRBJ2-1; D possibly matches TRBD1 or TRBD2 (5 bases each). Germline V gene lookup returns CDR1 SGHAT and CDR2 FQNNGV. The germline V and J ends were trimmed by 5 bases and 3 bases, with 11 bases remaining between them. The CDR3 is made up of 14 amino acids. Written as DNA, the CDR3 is TGTGCCAGCAGCCCGTGGGGGAACTACAATGAGCAGTTCTTC. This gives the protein CASSPWGNYNEQFF.